These T cell receptor beta chains were read from a single sample in a study of cytomegalovirus exposure and HLA in healthy donors. Sequenced by immunoSEQ multiplex PCR; TCRdb stores in-frame clones only, minus some. The profile shows tens of thousands of clones, around 80% of them singletons. Sequences were obtained from PBMCs. The receptors shown here come from a man aged 65 to 85 in good health and CMV-seropositive. The CDR3 runs from the conserved cysteine through the conserved F or W. A D gene is named only where the DNA matches it firmly. Clone size is stated in some rows and not others, as once, few, many or a class when expanded.

CDR3aa: CASSYSPLDRSYGYTF
CDR3nt: TGTGCCAGCAGTTACTCTCCATTGGACAGAAGCTATGGCTACACCTTC
j_gene: TRBJ1-2
len: 16
v_gene: TRBV6-5
abundance: NA
d_gene: NA

CDR3aa: CSVERTPLNEQFF
CDR3nt: TGCAGCGTTGAGAGGACTCCGCTAAATGAGCAGTTCTTC
j_gene: TRBJ2-1
len: 13
v_gene: TRBV29-1
abundance: NA
d_gene: NA

CDR3aa: CASRERTSASYEQYF
CDR3nt: TGTGCCAGTAGAGAGAGGACTAGCGCGTCCTACGAGCAGTACTTC
j_gene: TRBJ2-7
len: 15
v_gene: TRBV19
abundance: NA
d_gene: TRBD2

CDR3aa: CATQDRGVGEQYF
CDR3nt: TGTGCCACCCAGGACAGGGGTGTTGGGGAGCAGTACTTC
j_gene: TRBJ2-7
len: 13
v_gene: TRBV19
abundance: NA
d_gene: TRBD1

CDR3aa: CAISTGTGTYEQYF
CDR3nt: TGTGCCATCAGTACCGGGACAGGTACCTACGAGCAGTACTTC
j_gene: TRBJ2-7
len: 14
v_gene: TRBV10-3
abundance: NA
d_gene: TRBD1

CDR3aa: CASSVGGRMNTEAFF
CDR3nt: TGTGCCAGCAGCGTAGGAGGCAGAATGAACACTGAAGCTTTCTTT
j_gene: TRBJ1-1
len: 15
v_gene: TRBV9
abundance: once
d_gene: NA

CDR3aa: CAISLQGARDEQFF
CDR3nt: TGTGCCATCAGTTTACAGGGGGCGCGGGATGAGCAGTTCTTC
j_gene: TRBJ2-1
len: 14
v_gene: TRBV10-3
abundance: NA
d_gene: TRBD1

CDR3aa: CASSFGTGGETQYF
CDR3nt: TGCGCCAGCAGCTTTGGGACAGGGGGAGAGACCCAGTACTTC
j_gene: TRBJ2-5
len: 14
v_gene: TRBV5-1
abundance: once
d_gene: TRBD1

CDR3aa: CASSPPGLWGAFF
CDR3nt: TGTGCCAGCTCACCTCCGGGACTTTGGGGGGCTTTCTTT
j_gene: TRBJ1-1
len: 13
v_gene: TRBV18
abundance: NA
d_gene: NA

CDR3aa: CAWTSGGSFSGNTIYF
CDR3nt: TGTGCCTGGACGTCTGGTGGCTCCTTCTCTGGAAACACCATATATTTT
j_gene: TRBJ1-3
len: 16
v_gene: TRBV30
abundance: NA
d_gene: NA

CDR3aa: CASSLQRDYGEQYF
CDR3nt: TGTGCCAGCAGTTTACAGCGGGACTACGGCGAGCAGTACTTC
j_gene: TRBJ2-7
len: 14
v_gene: TRBV28
abundance: NA
d_gene: TRBD2

CDR3aa: CASSRQGDYNEQFF
CDR3nt: TGTGCCAGCAGCCGGCAGGGGGACTACAATGAGCAGTTCTTC
j_gene: TRBJ2-1
len: 14
v_gene: TRBV7-2
abundance: NA
d_gene: TRBD1

CDR3aa: CASSDLMENEQFF
CDR3nt: TGTGCCAGCAGTGATTTAATGGAGAATGAGCAGTTCTTC
j_gene: TRBJ2-1
len: 13
v_gene: TRBV2
abundance: NA
d_gene: NA

CDR3aa: CASSPGQGVSSGANVLTF
CDR3nt: TGCGCCAGCAGCCCCGGACAGGGGGTTAGCTCTGGGGCCAACGTCCTGACTTTC
j_gene: TRBJ2-6
len: 18
v_gene: TRBV5-1
abundance: NA
d_gene: TRBD1

CDR3aa: CASSGRGLEAFF
CDR3nt: TGCGCCAGCAGCGGCCGGGGGTTAGAAGCTTTCTTT
j_gene: TRBJ1-1
len: 12
v_gene: TRBV5-1
abundance: NA
d_gene: NA

CDR3aa: CASSLTGSTDTQYF
CDR3nt: TGTGCCAGCAGCTTGACGGGGAGCACAGATACGCAGTATTTT
j_gene: TRBJ2-3
len: 14
v_gene: TRBV5-8
abundance: NA
d_gene: NA

CDR3aa: CASSIRDMEGKLFF
CDR3nt: TGCGCCAGCAGCATCCGGGACATGGAAGGAAAACTGTTTTTT
j_gene: TRBJ1-4
len: 14
v_gene: TRBV5-1
abundance: few
d_gene: NA

CDR3aa: CASSGGRAYEQYF
CDR3nt: TGTGCCAGCAGTGGGGGCAGGGCCTACGAGCAGTACTTC
j_gene: TRBJ2-7
len: 13
v_gene: TRBV7-9
abundance: NA
d_gene: NA

CDR3aa: CATREADYYGYTF
CDR3nt: TGTGCCACCAGGGAGGCAGACTACTATGGCTACACCTTC
j_gene: TRBJ1-2
len: 13
v_gene: TRBV6-5
abundance: NA
d_gene: NA

CDR3aa: CASSGLDREWGEQYF
CDR3nt: TGTGCCAGCAGTGGGCTGGACAGGGAGTGGGGCGAGCAGTACTTC
j_gene: TRBJ2-7
len: 15
v_gene: TRBV7-9
abundance: NA
d_gene: TRBD1

CDR3aa: CASREFPGNTIYF
CDR3nt: TGTGCCAGCAGAGAGTTCCCTGGAAACACCATATATTTT
j_gene: TRBJ1-3
len: 13
v_gene: TRBV6-1
abundance: NA
d_gene: NA

CDR3aa: CASTTTGVGYEQYF
CDR3nt: TGTGCCAGCACCACGACAGGGGTCGGCTACGAGCAGTACTTC
j_gene: TRBJ2-7
len: 14
v_gene: TRBV6-1
abundance: few
d_gene: TRBD1

CDR3aa: CASSTGLAGWQYF
CDR3nt: TGTGCCAGCAGTACCGGACTAGCGGGATGGCAGTACTTC
j_gene: TRBJ2-7
len: 13
v_gene: TRBV6-6
abundance: NA
d_gene: TRBD2

CDR3aa: CATSRERAPTSALYF
CDR3nt: TGTGCCACCAGCAGAGAAAGGGCGCCAACTAGCGCCCTGTACTTC
j_gene: TRBJ2-5
len: 15
v_gene: TRBV15
abundance: NA
d_gene: TRBD2

CDR3aa: CASSQDEGVTGNTIYF
CDR3nt: TGCGCCAGCAGCCAAGATGAGGGTGTGACTGGAAACACCATATATTTT
j_gene: TRBJ1-3
len: 16
v_gene: TRBV4-3
abundance: once
d_gene: NA

CDR3aa: CASSEERTSGVRTQYF
CDR3nt: TGTGCCAGCAGTGAAGAAAGGACTAGCGGGGTCAGGACCCAGTACTTC
j_gene: TRBJ2-5
len: 16
v_gene: TRBV2
abundance: NA
d_gene: TRBD2

CDR3aa: CASATQDRNNEQFF
CDR3nt: TGTGCCAGCGCCACACAGGACAGGAACAATGAGCAGTTCTTC
j_gene: TRBJ2-1
len: 14
v_gene: TRBV11-3
abundance: NA
d_gene: TRBD1

CDR3aa: CSVWGQSNEQFF
CDR3nt: TGCAGCGTTTGGGGCCAGAGCAATGAGCAGTTCTTC
j_gene: TRBJ2-1
len: 12
v_gene: TRBV29-1
abundance: NA
d_gene: NA